The 19 T cell receptor beta chains in this list originate from one sample, sequenced in a study of identical twins (TCRdb year 2016). The library was produced with 5' RACE. The instrument was an Illumina HiSeq 2000. The public reads were quality trimmed at Q25 with fastp and then assembled into clones with MiXCR by TCRdb, keeping productive beta chains. Rows merge per CDR3 protein into single entries with the most common DNA and genes. Counted in this sample were around 250,000 distinct CDR3 sequences; about an eighth of them appeared once. The top ten clones comprise approximately 4% of the sample. These sequences were also reported in another study, on yellow fever vaccine responses in identical twins.

What was sequenced was memory (CD45RO+) T cells sorted from blood. This specimen's cell subset or site label, per the study, means: CD45RO+ enriched T cells. The origin of the receptors is a woman under 30 in good health.

The chain combines TRBV4-2 with TRBJ2-3; 16 bases map to TRBD2. The CDR3 contains 16 residues. Trimming cost V 4 bases and J 4 bases; bases outside gene matches: 2. The germline V gene has CDR1 LGHNA and CDR2 YNFKEQ. CDR3 amino acids: CASSRGLAGGPDTQYF. CDR3 sequence (DNA): TGTGCCAGCAGCCGGGGACTAGCGGGGGGGCCAGATACGCAGTATTTT.

This clonotype was found a few times. An end of the junction does not agree with germline; a read error may underlie this. The CDR3 protein is CCARDRGQGGGNTEAFF. The CDR3 DNA reads as TGCTGTGCTAGAGATCGGGGACAGGGCGGGGGGAACACTGAAGCTTTCTTT. V gene TRBV20-1 combines with J gene TRBJ1-1; 9 bases agree with TRBD1. CDR3 length: 17 amino acids. Per the germline V gene, CDR1 is DFQATT and CDR2 is SNEGSKA (reference sequence).

V usage is TRBV5-1 and J usage is TRBJ2-3; 14 positions match TRBD2. The ends lost 2 bases at V and 5 bases at J; junction bases unmatched: 1. The germline V gene encodes CDR1 SGHRS and CDR2 YFSETQ. The CDR3 totals 15 residues. Here the CDR3 DNA reads TGCGCCAGCAGCTTCGGACTAGCGGGAGGAGATACGCAGTATTTT. It translates to CASSFGLAGGDTQYF. The full variable domain, rest sourced from reference TRBV5-1 and TRBJ2-3, is KAGVTQTPRYLIKTRGQQVTLSCSPISGHRSVSWYQQTPGQGLQFLFEYFSETQRNKGNFPGRFSGRQFSNSRSEMNVSTLELGDSALYLCASSFGLAGGDTQYFGPGTRLTVL.

The chain links TRBV7-9 to TRBJ2-5, with 11 bases that match TRBD1. The CDR3 runs 16 residues. The germline V gene has CDR1 SEHNR and CDR2 FQNEAQ (reference sequence). The V and J ends lost 1 base and 3 bases, in that order; junction bases with no gene match: 4. The CDR3 region is CASSLGRGQGEETQYF. Written as DNA, the CDR3 is TGTGCCAGCAGCTTAGGGCGGGGACAGGGGGAAGAGACCCAGTACTTC. The full variable domain, in which reference TRBV7-9 and TRBJ2-5 provide the parts outside the CDR3, is DTGVSQNPRHKITKRGQNVTFRCDPISEHNRLYWYRQTLGQGPEFLTYFQNEAQLEKSRLLSDRFSAERPKGSFSTLEIQRTEQGDSAMYLCASSLGRGQGEETQYFGPGTRLLVL.

This clonotype was picked up a small number of times. The V gene is TRBV11-2, the J gene TRBJ2-1; maybe TRBD2 (6 bases). Germline V gene sequence: CDR1 SGHAT, CDR2 FQNNGV. The CDR3 is made up of 14 amino acids. Trimming took off 1 base at V and 7 bases at J, with 11 bases between the two ends. The CDR3 sequence: CASSLVSGGNEQFF. The CDR3 DNA reads as TGTGCCAGCAGCTTAGTAAGCGGAGGGAATGAGCAGTTCTTC.

CDR3 sequence (DNA): TGTGCCAGCAGTACGGGAGGTACTAACTATGGCTACACCTTC. Encoded protein: CASSTGGTNYGYTF. This sequence joins TRBV12-3 or TRBV12-4 and TRBJ1-2, with no clear D. The CDR3 length is 14 residues. V dropped 5 bases and J dropped 0 bases, with 10 bases sitting between them.

This clonotype was seen a few times. The chain couples TRBV7-8 to TRBJ1-2; 9 bases match TRBD1. CDR1 is SGHVS and CDR2 is FQNEAQ in the germline V gene. Trimming cost V 3 bases and J 4 bases; bases outside gene matches: 12. CDR3 length: 17 amino acids. CDR3 residues: CASSFRAQDRGGYGYTF. The CDR3 coding sequence is TGTGCCAGCAGCTTCAGGGCCCAGGACAGGGGAGGCTATGGCTACACCTTC.

This clonotype was counted between two and nine times. The V gene is TRBV5-1, the J gene TRBJ2-7; TRBD1 aligns across 8 bases. This CDR3 has 14 residues. The trim removed 1 base at V and 2 bases at J, leaving 2 bases unmatched. CDR1 and CDR2 (germline): SGHRS, YFSETQ. The CDR3 spells CASSLPGGAYEQYF. The CDR3 DNA reads as TGCGCCAGCAGCTTGCCAGGGGGCGCCTACGAGCAGTACTTC.

The rearrangement joins TRBV7-9 to TRBJ2-5, with D tentatively TRBD1 (6 bases). The V and J ends lost 5 bases and 1 base respectively, with 14 bases between them. The CDR3 is made up of 15 amino acids. CDR1 SEHNR and CDR2 FQNEAQ come from the germline V gene (reference sequence). The CDR3 region is CASSPDSNSQETQYF. The CDR3 DNA reads TGTGCCAGCAGCCCGGACAGTAATTCCCAAGAGACCCAGTACTTC.

A word on this clonotype: A much bigger clone sits one base away, suggesting this may be a read error. This sequence joins TRBV5-1 and TRBJ2-1; D not resolved. The V and J ends lost 6 bases and 4 bases respectively, with 5 bases between them. Germline V CDR1 and CDR2: SGHRS, YFSETQ. CDR3 size: 11 residues. For the CDR3, the DNA is TGCGCCAGCACCGATTACAATGAGCAGTTCTTC. It translates to CASTDYNEQFF.

The chain links TRBV29-1 to TRBJ2-1, with D hard to call. Deletions cut 6 bases from V and 9 bases from J, with 9 bases between. This CDR3 spans 10 amino acids. Germline CDR1 SQVTM, CDR2 ANQGSEA. The CDR3 protein is CSVGLAEQFF. As DNA, the CDR3 is TGCAGCGTCGGTTTAGCTGAGCAGTTCTTC.

The chain joins TRBV6-4 to TRBJ2-6; D not certain. V shed 0 bases and J shed 4 bases, with 7 bases lying between them. The CDR3 is 15 amino acids. Germline V gene data show CDR1 as MRHNA and CDR2 as SNTAGT. CDR3 residues: CASSDSSTGANVLTF. DNA of the CDR3: TGTGCCAGCAGTGACTCCAGCACCGGGGCCAACGTCCTGACTTTC.

The chain combines TRBV7-8 with TRBJ2-7; no clear D. CDR1 is SGHVS and CDR2 is FQNEAQ in the germline V gene. The V gene lost 5 bases and the J gene lost 0 bases, with 17 bases spanning the gap. The CDR3 is made up of 16 amino acids. The CDR3 DNA follows: TGTGCCAGCAGCCTCGGAGTTTCCCCCAGCTCCTACGAGCAGTACTTC. Translated: CASSLGVSPSSYEQYF.

The chain carries TRBV2 and TRBJ2-2; D is unresolved. The germline CDR1 and CDR2 sequences are SNHLY and FYNNEI. Trimming stripped 5 bases from V and 5 bases from J, with 15 bases between. CDR3 length: 15 amino acids. CDR3 region: CASSLSAQGTGELFF. The CDR3 bases are TGTGCCAGCAGTTTAAGCGCACAAGGGACCGGGGAGCTGTTTTTT.

The chain uses TRBV19 and TRBJ2-1, with unresolved D. V lost 5 bases, J lost 4 bases, and 9 bases lay in between. CDR3 length: 13 amino acids. CDR1 is LNHDA, CDR2 SQIVND, per germline (reference sequence). The CDR3 region is CASSSWAYNEQFF. DNA of the CDR3: TGTGCCAGTAGTTCATGGGCTTACAATGAGCAGTTCTTC.

This chain uses TRBV14 with TRBJ2-5, with 8 nucleotides matching TRBD1. Per germline, CDR1 SGHDN and CDR2 FVKESK. Trimming at V came to 4 bases and at J to 5 bases, leaving 15 bases not matched to a gene. This CDR3 is 17 amino acids long. The CDR3 DNA follows: TGTGCCAGCAGCCTTTTGGGGAGGCCAGGGGGCAAGGAGACCCAGTACTTC. Translated, it gives CASSLLGRPGGKETQYF.

This clonotype was counted many times. The gene calls are TRBV5-1 and TRBJ2-3; possible D gene TRBD1, 5 bases. The CDR3 has 17 residues. Trimming stripped 0 bases from V and 0 bases from J, with 14 bases between. Germline V CDR1 and CDR2: SGHRS, YFSETQ. CDR3 nucleotide sequence: TGCGCCAGCAGCTTGGTTCCAGCAGGGATTAGCACAGATACGCAGTATTTT. Encoded protein: CASSLVPAGISTDTQYF.

This clonotype appeared a few times. J is TRBJ2-7 and V is TRBV10-3; D perhaps matches TRBD1 (6 bases). V lost 5 bases, J lost 6 bases, and 11 bases lay in between. Germline CDR1 is ENHRY and CDR2 is SYGVKD. The CDR3 covers 12 residues. CDR3: CAISNRDGEQYF. The CDR3 coding sequence is TGTGCCATCAGTAACAGGGACGGCGAGCAGTACTTC.

The rearrangement links TRBV6-1 to TRBJ2-7; D possibly corresponds to TRBD1 (6 bases). The CDR3 contains 15 residues. CDR1 MNHNS and CDR2 SASEGT come from the germline V gene. V shed 6 bases and J shed 0 bases, with 15 bases lying between them. CDR3 protein: CASSPTTGHSYEQYF. In DNA, the CDR3 is TGTGCCAGCAGCCCTACGACAGGCCACTCCTACGAGCAGTACTTC.